The present entry profiles one T cell receptor beta chain with its context. This entry belongs to a study of blood T cell repertoires in COVID-19. Study in general: Samples representing acute and convalescent COVID-19 were sourced from the United States, Italy and Spain. T cells, B-cell-depleted T cells, or PBMCs supplied cDNA or gDNA.

The CDR3 runs 14 residues. V was shortened by 7 bases and J by 7 bases, with 22 bases between the two germline ends. Per germline, CDR1 SQVTM and CDR2 ANQGSEA. Method: immunoSEQ multiplex PCR; TCRdb's copy keeps in-frame clones and lacks some. The sample contains 150,000 to 200,000 clones, around 91% of which appear only once. The source is a man aged 50 or older with acute or convalescent COVID-19. The sample was peripheral blood. The chain uses TRBV29-1 and TRBJ1-1; D is perhaps TRBD1 (6 bases). The CDR3 DNA follows: TGCAGCGCCCGAGCGGACCAGGGGATGGGTGAAGCTTTCTTT. As protein: CSARADQGMGEAFF.